Each of the 21 T cell receptor beta chains below was sequenced from the same sample in a study of cytomegalovirus exposure and HLA in healthy donors (TCRdb year 2017). Library preparation used the immunoSEQ multiplex PCR assay. The source is immuneACCESS, and TCRdb retained only in-frame sequences with V and J called. Part of the clones is not carried over; for the studies checked, unresolved V genes explain less than half of this, and the remainder is unexplained. The sample has under 75,000 clones on record, 80% to 95% of them singletons. The ten top clones hold approximately 5% of the sample. Sequenced sample: PBMCs. The receptors were sampled from a young man in good health and CMV-seropositive.

CDR3 nucleotides: TGCGCCAGCAGCTTGGGACTAGCGGCTGCGGATACGCAGTATTTT. As protein: CASSLGLAAADTQYF. The genes are TRBV5-1 and TRBJ2-3; 9 bases align to TRBD2. Trimming cost V 0 bases and J 6 bases; bases outside gene matches: 5. CDR1 is SGHRS and CDR2 is YFSETQ in the germline V gene. This CDR3 contains 15 residues.

V is TRBV6-5 and J is TRBJ1-2; the match to TRBD1 covers 7 bases. Trimming cost V 2 bases and J 4 bases; bases outside gene matches: 4. The germline V gene has CDR1 MNHEY and CDR2 SVGAGI. The CDR3 has 14 residues. CDR3 sequence reads: CASSYIQGGYGYTF. The CDR3 DNA is TGTGCCAGCAGTTACATCCAGGGGGGCTATGGCTACACCTTC.

The chain employs TRBV18 and TRBJ2-7; 8 nucleotides match TRBD1. Germline assignment: CDR1 KGHSH and CDR2 LQKENI. V lost 6 bases, J lost 7 bases, and 17 bases stayed unmatched. This CDR3 region has 16 residues. The CDR3: CASSPLGTGTGKEQYF. CDR3 DNA sequence: TGTGCCAGCTCTCCATTGGGAACCGGGACAGGTAAAGAGCAGTACTTC. Combining the CDR3 with reference TRBV18 and TRBJ2-7 gives the whole variable domain NAGVMQNPRHLVRRRGQEARLRCSPMKGHSHVYWYRQLPEEGLKFMVYLQKENIIDESGMPKERFSAEFPKEGPSILRIQQVVRGDSAAYFCASSPLGTGTGKEQYFGPGTRLTVT.

The rearrangement uses TRBV6-1 and TRBJ1-1; possible D gene TRBD1, 5 bases. The CDR3 runs 15 residues. V dropped 1 base and J dropped 2 bases, with 11 bases sitting between them. From germline, CDR1 is MNHNS and CDR2 SASEGT. CDR3 DNA: TGTGCCAGCAGTGAAGAGGTCAGGGCTAACACTGAAGCTTTCTTT. Amino acid sequence: CASSEEVRANTEAFF.

The DNA for the CDR3 is TGTGCCAGCAGTTACCCCCTCAATGAGCAGTTCTTC. The encoded protein is CASSYPLNEQFF. The chain carries TRBV6-5 and TRBJ2-1, with unresolved D. V lost 2 bases, J lost 6 bases, and 5 bases lay in between. Looked up from germline, CDR1 is MNHEY and CDR2 is SVGAGI. CDR3 length: 12 residues.

The chain couples TRBV28 to TRBJ2-1; D gene ambiguous. This CDR3 spans 14 amino acids. Germline V gene sequence: CDR1 MDHEN, CDR2 SYDVKM. V dropped 10 bases and J dropped 3 bases, with 16 bases sitting between them. The CDR3 nucleotides read TGTGCCACCTACCGCCCTGCGAACTACAATGAGCAGTTCTTC. Residues: CATYRPANYNEQFF.

The J gene is TRBJ2-5, the V gene TRBV18; TRBD1 might be the D (5 bases). This CDR3 is 14 amino acids long. Germline V gene lookup returns CDR1 KGHSH and CDR2 LQKENI. Trimming shortened V by 2 bases and J by 3 bases, and 10 bases separated the two germline ends. As DNA, the CDR3 is TGTGCCAGCTCACCAGGGGCAGTAAAAGAGACCCAGTACTTC. Translated, it gives CASSPGAVKETQYF.

The rearrangement uses TRBV29-1 and TRBJ2-3; D perhaps matches TRBD1 (5 bases). The CDR3 is 15 amino acids. V shed 7 bases and J shed 0 bases, with 17 bases lying between them. Germline V lookup: CDR1 SQVTM, CDR2 ANQGSEA. The CDR3 is CSAEGALSSTDTQYF. CDR3 sequence (DNA): TGCAGCGCCGAAGGGGCTTTATCTAGCACAGATACGCAGTATTTT.

The chain couples TRBV5-4 to TRBJ2-2; 8 bases agree with TRBD1. V was pared by 3 bases and J by 4 bases, with 5 bases of the junction left unmatched. The germline V gene has CDR1 SGHNT and CDR2 YYREEE (reference sequence). The CDR3 totals 15 residues. CDR3 nucleotide sequence: TGTGCCAGCAGCTCGGAGGACAGGGTCACCGGGGAGCTGTTTTTT. This translates into CASSSEDRVTGELFF. Variable domain in full (rest from reference TRBV5-4 and TRBJ2-2): ETGVTQSPTHLIKTRGQQVTLRCSSQSGHNTVSWYQQALGQGPQFIFQYYREEENGRGNFPPRFSGLQFPNYSSELNVNALELDDSALYLCASSSEDRVTGELFFGEGSRLTVL.

The chain is built from TRBV10-3 and TRBJ1-5, with TRBD1 matching 7 bases. The CDR3 covers 15 residues. J lost 1 base, V lost 4 bases, and 4 bases had no gene match. CDR1 is ENHRY and CDR2 is SYGVKD in the germline V gene. The CDR3 bases are TGTGCCATCAGTGTCGACAGGGAAAGCAATCAGCCCCAGCATTTT. Protein: CAISVDRESNQPQHF.

J is TRBJ1-4 and V is TRBV6-1; 8 nucleotides match TRBD1. Germline loops: CDR1 MNHNS, CDR2 SASEGT. CDR3 size: 15 residues. With V trimmed by 3 bases and J by 4 bases, 4 bases remained unmatched. The CDR3 sequence is CASSETGAVNEKLFF. The CDR3 DNA is TGTGCCAGCAGTGAGACAGGGGCGGTTAATGAAAAACTGTTTTTT.

The chain carries TRBV5-4 and TRBJ1-1; 10 bases line up with TRBD1. The germline CDR1 and CDR2 sequences are SGHNT and YYREEE (reference sequence). Unmatched junction bases numbered 2, after V lost 4 bases and J lost 5 bases. The CDR3 loop spans 13 amino acids. CDR3 DNA sequence: TGTGCCAGCAGCCGGGACAGGGGAACTGAAGCTTTCTTT. Amino acid sequence: CASSRDRGTEAFF. Using reference TRBV5-4 and TRBJ1-1 for the parts outside the CDR3, the full variable domain is ETGVTQSPTHLIKTRGQQVTLRCSSQSGHNTVSWYQQALGQGPQFIFQYYREEENGRGNFPPRFSGLQFPNYSSELNVNALELDDSALYLCASSRDRGTEAFFGQGTRLTVV.

V and J are TRBV5-1 and TRBJ2-7, with TRBD1 matching over 8 bases. Germline V gene sequence: CDR1 SGHRS, CDR2 YFSETQ. This CDR3 is 13 amino acids long. Trimming cost V 3 bases and J 4 bases; bases outside gene matches: 3. In DNA form, the CDR3 reads TGCGCCAGCAGCTCTGACAGGGGATACGAGCAGTACTTC. This gives the protein CASSSDRGYEQYF.

The rearrangement joins TRBV6-6 to TRBJ1-1, with D uncertain. The CDR3 is 15 amino acids. The germline gives CDR1 MNHNY, CDR2 SVGAGI (reference sequence). V was pared by 7 bases and J by 5 bases, with 20 bases between. The chain's CDR3 is CASISSLEGGTEAFF. Here the CDR3 DNA reads TGTGCCAGCATCTCTTCCCTCGAGGGTGGGACTGAAGCTTTCTTT.

The rearrangement links TRBV7-2 to TRBJ2-7; 8 positions agree with TRBD2. The CDR3 is 15 amino acids. Germline loops: CDR1 SGHTA, CDR2 FQGNSA. After removal of 5 bases from V and 3 bases from J, the junction contained 9 bases not matched to a gene. The CDR3 protein is CASSPRGGRGYEQYF. CDR3 DNA sequence: TGTGCCAGCAGCCCCCGGGGGGGCAGGGGCTACGAGCAGTACTTC. The full variable domain, in which reference TRBV7-2 and TRBJ2-7 provide the parts outside the CDR3, is GAGVSQSPSNKVTEKGKDVELRCDPISGHTALYWYRQSLGQGLEFLIYFQGNSAPDKSGLPSDRFSAERTGGSVSTLTIQRTQQEDSAVYLCASSPRGGRGYEQYFGPGTRLTVT.

The J gene is TRBJ2-2, the V gene TRBV28; 9 nucleotides agree with TRBD1. CDR1 is MDHEN and CDR2 is SYDVKM in the germline V gene. This CDR3 is 15 amino acids long. The V gene end was trimmed by 1 base and the J gene end by 7 bases; junction bases not matched to a gene: 4. This CDR3 reads CASSLLQGAGGELFF. The DNA of the CDR3 is TGTGCCAGCAGTTTATTACAGGGGGCTGGCGGGGAGCTGTTTTTT.

The chain uses TRBV2 and TRBJ1-4; D might be TRBD1 (6 bases). Trimming left V 10 bases short and J 0 bases short, with 12 bases between. There are 14 residues in the CDR3. The germline gives CDR1 SNHLY, CDR2 FYNNEI. The DNA of the CDR3 is TGTGCCACTAGGACAGCTGCAACTAATGAAAAACTGTTTTTT. Its translation is CATRTAATNEKLFF.

The rearrangement uses TRBV28 and TRBJ2-7, with TRBD1 matching 7 bases. V gave up 7 bases and J gave up 0 bases; unmatched junction bases: 15. In germline, CDR1 is MDHEN, CDR2 SYDVKM. This CDR3 is built from 17 residues. The CDR3 sequence is CASTPVADRLLSYEQYF. In nucleotides, the CDR3 is TGTGCCAGCACCCCCGTGGCGGACAGGCTCCTCTCCTACGAGCAGTACTTC.

The chain uses TRBV9 and TRBJ1-4, with 7 bases lining up with TRBD1. Per the germline V gene, CDR1 is SGDLS and CDR2 is YYNGEE. The CDR3 covers 15 residues. After removal of 0 bases from V and 5 bases from J, the junction contained 4 bases not matched to a gene. The CDR3 sequence: CASSVAGQLNEKLFF. The CDR3 DNA reads as TGTGCCAGCAGCGTAGCGGGACAGCTGAATGAAAAACTGTTTTTT.

The chain carries TRBV4-1 and TRBJ2-1; 8 positions agree with TRBD2. This CDR3 contains 16 residues. The V segment lost 4 bases and the J segment 0 bases; nucleotides outside the gene matches: 5. Germline V gene sequence: CDR1 MGHRA, CDR2 YSYEKL. Here the CDR3 reads CASSRGLARSYNEQFF. The DNA of the CDR3 is TGCGCCAGCAGCCGAGGACTAGCACGCTCCTACAATGAGCAGTTCTTC.

The CDR3 DNA is TGTGCCAGCAGCTTAGCGGGGGCGGGAGATACGCAGTATTTT. It specifies CASSLAGAGDTQYF. This chain uses TRBV7-9 with TRBJ2-3; tentative D call: TRBD1 (6 bases). Germline V lookup: CDR1 SEHNR, CDR2 FQNEAQ (reference sequence). The CDR3 runs 14 residues. V was cut by 0 bases and J by 5 bases, with 9 bases left in between.